The 5 T cell receptor beta chains below all came from one sample that was sequenced in a study of low-dose radiotherapy and immunotherapy resistance in tumors. TRAV and TRBV primers primed cDNA for both TCRalpha and TCRbeta. With a V-primer adapter and a constant-region primer, TCRs were amplified for around 21 PCR cycles. TCRdb called the reads again in MiXCR, with one record for every CDR3 protein. The table records about 12,000 distinct CDR3 sequences, around four fifths of them present only once. These receptors were taken from a human donor with advanced metastatic prostate, ovarian, gallbladder or colorectal cancer (not recorded which). This table probably holds off-target reads from a library built for another chain.

CDR3 in DNA: TGTGCCAGCTCACTAGCGGGAGCACCAGACGAGCAGTACTTC. Amino acids: CASSLAGAPDEQYF. V is TRBV18 and J is TRBJ2-7; 9 bases are shared with TRBD2. Losses at the gene ends were 4 bases for V and 5 bases for J; bases not matched to a gene: 6. CDR3 size: 14 residues. Per the germline V gene, CDR1 is KGHSH and CDR2 is LQKENI.

V gene TRBV5-3 combines with J gene TRBJ1-3; D is unclear. TRBV5-3 is given ORF status, its function remaining uncertain. Trimming took 8 bases from V and 3 from J, leaving 15 bases between them. The CDR3 spans 14 residues. The CDR3 reads CASSLNMGGNTIYF. The CDR3 nucleotides read TGTGCCAGCAGCCTGAATATGGGTGGAAACACCATATATTTT.

The CDR3 nucleotides read TGTGCCACCAGTGAAACGGCCCGTTCGTCAGAGCAGTACTTC. Encoded protein: CATSETARSSEQYF. The chain uses TRBV24-1 and TRBJ2-7; no clear D. The germline gives CDR1 KGHDR, CDR2 SFDVKD. Trimming took off 4 bases at V and 7 bases at J, with 16 bases between the two ends. This CDR3 region has 14 residues.

A few counts support this clonotype. V and J are TRBV29-1 and TRBJ2-3, with TRBD2 as a possible D gene (6 bases). Germline V gene lookup returns CDR1 SQVTM and CDR2 ANQGSEA. V lost 4 bases and J lost 8, with 7 bases in between. The CDR3 is 10 residues long. CDR3 sequence (DNA): TGCAGCGTTGCGGAGGGTACGCAGTATTTT. Protein product: CSVAEGTQYF.

The chain has TRBV29-1 and TRBJ2-7; 8 bases fit TRBD1. This CDR3 is 14 amino acids long. CDR1 SQVTM and CDR2 ANQGSEA come from the germline V gene. Trimming cost V 6 bases and J 2 bases; bases outside gene matches: 9. CDR3 DNA: TGCAGCGTGATACCCGGGACAGGACCCTACGAGCAGTACTTC. This codes for CSVIPGTGPYEQYF.